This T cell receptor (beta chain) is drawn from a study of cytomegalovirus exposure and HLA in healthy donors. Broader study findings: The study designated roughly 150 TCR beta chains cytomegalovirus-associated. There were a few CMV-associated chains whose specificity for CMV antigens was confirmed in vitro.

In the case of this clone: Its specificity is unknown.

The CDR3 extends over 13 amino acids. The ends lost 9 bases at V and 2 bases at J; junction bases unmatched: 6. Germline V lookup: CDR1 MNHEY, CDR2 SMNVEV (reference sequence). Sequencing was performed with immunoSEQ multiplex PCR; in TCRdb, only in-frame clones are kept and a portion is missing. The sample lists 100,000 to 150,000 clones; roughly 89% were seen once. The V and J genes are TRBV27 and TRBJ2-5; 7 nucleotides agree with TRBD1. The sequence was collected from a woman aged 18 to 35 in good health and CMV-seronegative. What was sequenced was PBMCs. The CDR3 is CASRDSEQETQYF. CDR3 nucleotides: TGTGCCAGTCGGGACAGCGAGCAAGAGACCCAGTACTTC.